A selection of T cell receptor beta chains follows, all from one sample in a study of response to subunit inactivated influenza vaccine. Using its own MiXCR run on the RT-PCR reads, TCRdb lists one record per CDR3 protein. The table shows around 540,000 distinct CDR3 sequences, with about 12% occurring only once. The starting material was PBMCs from blood, obtained on the day of vaccination. These receptors originate from a man aged 50 or older who received an inactivated influenza vaccine. The CDR3 runs from the conserved cysteine through the conserved F or W. A D gene is named only where the DNA matches it firmly. Clone size is stated in some rows and not others, as once, few, many or a class when expanded.

d_call	v_call	j_call	clone_size	cdr3_nt	cdr3_aa
-	TRBV20-1	TRBJ2-2	few	TGCAGTGCTCCGGACAGTGGGAACACCGGGGAGCTGTTTTTT	CSAPDSGNTGELFF
TRBD2	TRBV7-9	TRBJ2-7	few	TGTGCCAGCAGCCAGTGGTCCACGGGCCGGGGGGGCGAGCAGTACTTC	CASSQWSTGRGGEQYF
-	TRBV5-1	TRBJ2-3	many	TGCGCCAGCAGCTTTGGGGTAGCGGATACGCAGTATTTT	CASSFGVADTQYF
-	TRBV20-1	TRBJ1-2	-	TGCAGTGCTAGTACAGGCTATGGCTACACCTTC	CSASTGYGYTF
-	TRBV21-1	TRBJ2-6	-	TGTGCCAGCAGCAAAGAATGGCCAGAAGAAGACTCTGGGGCCAACGTCCTGACTTTC	CASSKEWPEEDSGANVLTF
TRBD1	TRBV19	TRBJ1-5	few	TGTGCCAGTAGTATAGGACAGGGCCAGCCCCAGCATTTT	CASSIGQGQPQHF
-	TRBV25-1	TRBJ2-7	few	TGTGCCAGCAGTGAATATCCCGAAGCGATCCCCTACGAGCAGTACTTC	CASSEYPEAIPYEQYF
-	TRBV7-6	TRBJ2-5	-	TGTGCCAGCAGCTTTATACAGGGTCCCCAAGAGACCCAGTACTTC	CASSFIQGPQETQYF
-	TRBV12-3/TRBV12-4	TRBJ2-1	many	TGTGCCAGCAGTTTCGAGCGGGCTTCGTACAATGAGCAGTTCTTC	CASSFERASYNEQFF
TRBD1	TRBV10-3	TRBJ2-3	few	TGTGCCATCAGTGATCCGGACAGGGGGAAGGATACGCAGTATTTT	CAISDPDRGKDTQYF
-	TRBV9	TRBJ1-4	few	TGTGCCAGCAGCGTTTTCGGAACTGGGGAAAAACTGTTTTTT	CASSVFGTGEKLFF
-	TRBV7-9	TRBJ1-5	-	TGTGCCAGCAGCACTGGGGAAGTTCAGCCCCAGCATTTT	CASSTGEVQPQHF
-	TRBV20-1	TRBJ2-1	-	TGCAGTGCTAGAGTGCTTTTTTTTGGGTACAATGAGCAGTTCTTC	CSARVLFFGYNEQFF
-	TRBV28	TRBJ1-5	few	TGTGCCAGCGGAGGGGGGACCAATCTGCAGCCCCAGCATTTT	CASGGGTNLQPQHF
TRBD1	TRBV5-1	TRBJ2-5	many	TGCGCCAGCAGCTTGGTTTCAGGGGGCTTGGAGACCCAGTACTTC	CASSLVSGGLETQYF
-	TRBV7-2	TRBJ2-7	many	TGTGCCAGCAGCTTTTCTGTCCACGAGCAGTACTTC	CASSFSVHEQYF
-	TRBV7-7	TRBJ2-3	few	TGTGCTAGCAGCGGCAGGGGTGGAGATACGCAGTATTTT	CASSGRGGDTQYF
-	TRBV12-3/TRBV12-4	TRBJ1-2	-	TGTGCCAGCAGGGGGGATGGGGGCTACACCTTC	CASRGDGGYTF
-	TRBV5-1	TRBJ2-6	-	TGCGCCAGCAGCTTGACGGGGTTGAGCGGGGCCAACGTCCTGACTTTC	CASSLTGLSGANVLTF
TRBD2	TRBV2	TRBJ2-7	many	TGTGCCAGCAGGGGGACTAGCGGGAGTTACGAGCAGTACTTC	CASRGTSGSYEQYF
-	TRBV20-1	TRBJ2-4	-	TGCAGTGCCTACGAGGGAGCCAAAAACATTCAGTACTTC	CSAYEGAKNIQYF
-	TRBV20-1	TRBJ1-2	-	TGCAGTGCTAGTTGGCGGGGCGCCGATGGCTACACCTTC	CSASWRGADGYTF
-	TRBV10-3	TRBJ1-3	-	TGTGCCATCAGCGTCGACTTTGGAAACACCATATATTTT	CAISVDFGNTIYF